The 10 T cell receptor beta chains below come from one sample, sequenced in a study of blood T cell repertoires in COVID-19. Generated by immunoSEQ multiplex PCR, the TCRdb table keeps only in-frame clones and is missing some. The profile shows some 200,000 clones, 87% of them singletons. Sequencing input: peripheral blood. These receptors were obtained from a man aged 40-50 years with active or convalescent COVID-19.

This chain uses TRBV4-1 with TRBJ2-5; TRBD1 matches 10 bases. Germline V gene data show CDR1 as MGHRA and CDR2 as YSYEKL. CDR3 length: 15 residues. Unmatched junction bases numbered 5, after V lost 3 bases and J lost 4 bases. CDR3 sequence: CASSQTGGGRETQYF. CDR3 nucleotide sequence: TGCGCCAGCAGCCAGACAGGGGGCGGGAGAGAGACCCAGTACTTC.

The chain is built from TRBV5-4 and TRBJ2-7; no definite D call. Between the trimmed V and J ends, which lost 0 bases and 1 base, there was a span of 5 bases. Germline CDR1 reads SGHNT; CDR2 reads YYREEE (reference sequence). The CDR3 has 13 residues. The CDR3 DNA is TGTGCCAGCAGCTTGGCGCGTTCCTACGAGCAGTACTTC. It yields the protein CASSLARSYEQYF.

This chain connects TRBV5-4 to TRBJ1-2; weak D call: TRBD1 (5 bases). Trimming shortened V by 4 bases and J by 4 bases, and 11 bases separated the two germline ends. CDR1 is SGHNT and CDR2 is YYREEE in the germline V gene (reference sequence). CDR3 size: 13 residues. As DNA, the CDR3 is TGTGCCAGCAGCGCTCGGGGGATCTATGGCTACACCTTC. This sequence encodes CASSARGIYGYTF.

The V gene is TRBV2, the J gene TRBJ1-5; a possible D gene is TRBD1 (5 bases). Germline assignment: CDR1 SNHLY and CDR2 FYNNEI. The V end was cut by 4 bases, the J end by 1 base, with 14 bases between. The CDR3 totals 16 residues. CDR3 DNA: TGTGCCAGCAGTGTGTCAGGGTTTTGGAGCAATCAGCCCCAGCATTTT. Protein: CASSVSGFWSNQPQHF.

This chain connects TRBV7-2 to TRBJ1-2; TRBD1 agrees at 8 bases. This CDR3 region has 16 residues. Germline V CDR1 and CDR2: SGHTA, FQGNSA. V shed 5 bases, J shed 5 bases, and the junction held 13 bases outside the gene matches. The CDR3 region is CASSTRQGLRGYGYTF. CDR3 coding DNA: TGTGCCAGCAGCACCCGACAGGGGCTGAGGGGGTATGGCTACACCTTC.

The chain joins TRBV27 to TRBJ1-1; 9 nucleotides match TRBD1. Germline CDR1 reads MNHEY; CDR2 reads SMNVEV (reference sequence). The CDR3 is 14 residues long. Germline trimming cut 7 bases from V and 11 bases from J; bases unmatched to any gene: 14. The CDR3 bases are TGTGCCAGCACGTTGGACAGGGGCCAAGGGAGGGCTTTCTTT. It specifies CASTLDRGQGRAFF.

This chain joins TRBV2 and TRBJ2-2, with a possible D match to TRBD2 (6 bases). V gave up 6 bases and J gave up 3 bases, with 20 bases separating them. Germline-derived CDR1 and CDR2 are SNHLY and FYNNEI. This CDR3 spans 17 amino acids. This CDR3 is CASRLGPGLLDTGELFF. DNA for the CDR3: TGTGCCAGCAGGCTGGGACCGGGACTCCTTGACACCGGGGAGCTGTTTTTT.

This clone appeared once. V gene TRBV7-2 combines with J gene TRBJ1-1; D gene uncertain. Germline CDR1 and CDR2: SGHTA and FQGNSA. Trimming removed 2 bases at V and 0 bases at J, with 10 bases between. The length of the CDR3 is 15 residues. The CDR3 reads CASSLFEAMNTEAFF. CDR3 nucleotide sequence: TGTGCCAGCAGCTTATTTGAAGCGATGAACACTGAAGCTTTCTTT. Using reference TRBV7-2 and TRBJ1-1 for the parts outside the CDR3, the full variable domain is GAGVSQSPSNKVTEKGKDVELRCDPISGHTALYWYRQSLGQGLEFLIYFQGNSAPDKSGLPSDRFSAERTGGSVSTLTIQRTQQEDSAVYLCASSLFEAMNTEAFFGQGTRLTVV.

The V call is TRBV5-1, the J call TRBJ1-5; 9 nucleotides match TRBD1. CDR1 and CDR2 (germline): SGHRS, YFSETQ. The V gene end was trimmed by 4 bases and the J gene end by 7 bases; junction bases not matched to a gene: 9. The CDR3 covers 15 residues. CDR3 bases: TGCGCCAGCAGCCGGACAGGGGCGAAGGAACAGCCCCAGCATTTT. It specifies CASSRTGAKEQPQHF.

The V gene is TRBV3-1 (or the pseudogene TRBV3-2), the J gene TRBJ1-4, with D unresolved. V gave up 2 bases and J gave up 2 bases, with 9 bases separating them. This CDR3 region has 15 residues. Germline V gene lookup returns CDR1 LGHDT and CDR2 YNNKEL (reference sequence). The CDR3, as DNA: TGTGCCAGCAGCCAAAGACTGCAGACTAATGAAAAACTGTTTTTT. This encodes CASSQRLQTNEKLFF.